This TCR beta chain derives from a study of blood T cell repertoires in COVID-19. In the study overall: Sample material is recorded as cDNA or gDNA derived from T cells, B-cell-depleted T cells, or PBMCs.

In the original processing: Cell counts per sample came from amplifying reference gene primers. Only in-frame clones appear in the TCRdb table, and some are missing; sequencing was by immunoSEQ multiplex PCR. V, J and clone size reflect that table, while D and trimming were determined from the DNA. Of about 170,000 clones in the sample, approximately 82% were seen once. Living in 24 US areas, the participants were between roughly 18 and 95 years of age. Before being deemed recovered, Cohort 3 donors had two negative PCRs, clearance, or symptom resolution. CDR1 is LNHDA and CDR2 is SQIVND in the germline V gene (reference sequence). The CDR3 totals 13 residues. Deletions cut 3 bases from V and 6 bases from J, with 9 bases between.

The rearrangement joins TRBV19 to TRBJ2-1; D not certain. This receptor was taken from a woman in her fifties or sixties who had recovered from COVID-19. Input material: PBMCs or T cells enriched from blood (not recorded which). The CDR3 is CASSITSFNEQFF. CDR3 nucleotides: TGTGCCAGTAGTATCACCAGTTTCAATGAGCAGTTCTTC.